This passage covers 19 T cell receptor beta chains from one sample sequenced in a study of CD8 T cells in ankylosing spondylitis. TCRdb called the 5' RACE reads again in MiXCR, with one record for every CDR3 protein. The sample records about 160,000 distinct CDR3 sequences, roughly 44% being singletons. Sequencing was performed on synovial fluid, either unsorted or a sorted T cell fraction (not recorded which). The receptors shown here come from a male donor with ankylosing spondylitis.

V usage is TRBV27 and J usage is TRBJ1-2; the D gene is possibly TRBD1 (5 bases). V dropped 2 bases and J dropped 10 bases, with 14 bases sitting between them. The CDR3 extends over 13 amino acids. Germline loops: CDR1 MNHEY, CDR2 SMNVEV (reference sequence). CDR3 nucleotides: TGTGCCAGCAGTTTAAGCCCGACAGCCTCCTACACCTTC. This gives the protein CASSLSPTASYTF.

The chain combines TRBV6-2 or TRBV6-3 with TRBJ2-2; 9 bases map to TRBD2. The germline CDR1 and CDR2 sequences are MNHEY and SVGEGT. The V gene end was trimmed by 2 bases and the J gene end by 4 bases; junction bases not matched to a gene: 5. The CDR3 covers 16 residues. The CDR3 sequence is CASSYGGRAVTGELFF. DNA for the CDR3: TGTGCCAGCAGTTACGGCGGGAGGGCCGTCACCGGGGAGCTGTTTTTT.

J is TRBJ2-7 and V is TRBV28, with a possible D match to TRBD1 (6 bases). The CDR3 runs to 15 residues. The germline V gene encodes CDR1 MDHEN and CDR2 SYDVKM. Trimming shortened V by 6 bases and J by 3 bases, and 18 bases separated the two germline ends. The CDR3 nucleotides read TGTGCCAGCAGCCCTCGCCGGGGACACAGCTACGAGCAGTACTTC. It encodes CASSPRRGHSYEQYF.

This clonotype showed up just a few times. V is TRBV14 and J is TRBJ1-1; D perhaps matches TRBD1 (6 bases). Germline V gene data show CDR1 as SGHDN and CDR2 as FVKESK. The CDR3 has 14 amino acids. The V end lost 0 bases, the J end lost 6 bases, and 11 bases lay between the germline ends. The chain's CDR3 is CASSQDYGGPEAFF. CDR3 nucleotides: TGTGCCAGCAGCCAAGATTACGGGGGGCCTGAAGCTTTCTTT.

The J gene is TRBJ2-7, the V gene TRBV28; 9 nucleotides align to TRBD1. This CDR3 comprises 15 residues. Per the germline V gene, CDR1 is MDHEN and CDR2 is SYDVKM. Trimming removed 5 bases from V and 2 bases from J; junction bases left unmatched: 7. CDR3 region: CASSGGQGETYEQYF. CDR3 nucleotides: TGTGCCAGCAGTGGGGGACAGGGAGAAACCTACGAGCAGTACTTC.

The chain links TRBV12-3 or TRBV12-4 to TRBJ2-1; tentatively, D is TRBD1 (5 bases). CDR3 size: 11 residues. V lost 4 bases and J 10 bases, leaving 8 bases between the germline ends. CDR3 DNA: TGTGCCAGCAGTTGGGCAGGGGAGCAGTTCTTC. It specifies CASSWAGEQFF.

V gene TRBV5-1 combines with J gene TRBJ2-1; 15 bases line up with TRBD2. This CDR3 spans 22 amino acids. Trimming took 2 bases from V and 0 from J; bases not matched to a gene: 15. Per the germline V gene, CDR1 is SGHRS and CDR2 is YFSETQ. This chain's CDR3 is CASSFPGTSGGSTQGSYNEQFF. DNA for the CDR3: TGCGCCAGCAGCTTTCCCGGGACTAGCGGGGGGTCTACTCAGGGCTCCTACAATGAGCAGTTCTTC.

This clonotype was seen a few times. The genes are TRBV20-1 and TRBJ1-1; TRBD1 is a possible D gene (6 bases). V dropped 2 bases and J dropped 3 bases, with 13 bases sitting between them. The germline V gene has CDR1 DFQATT and CDR2 SNEGSKA (reference sequence). The CDR3 extends over 14 amino acids. The CDR3 nucleotides are TGCAGTGCTAGAACCCCGGGGGCTTACACTGAAGCTTTCTTT. It encodes CSARTPGAYTEAFF.

The CDR3 protein is CASSLLGGFRNQPQHF. For the CDR3, the DNA is TGTGCCAGCTCACTGTTAGGAGGGTTTCGCAATCAGCCCCAGCATTTT. This chain links TRBV18 with TRBJ1-5, with D unclear. The V gene lost 4 bases and the J gene lost 2 bases, with 15 bases spanning the gap. The CDR3 is 16 amino acids. Germline V lookup: CDR1 KGHSH, CDR2 LQKENI.

V gene TRBV29-1 combines with J gene TRBJ2-7, with a possible D match to TRBD1 (5 bases). The CDR3 consists of 15 residues. V lost 1 base, J lost 6 bases, and 19 bases lay in between. Germline V gene data show CDR1 as SQVTM and CDR2 as ANQGSEA. The CDR3 region has the DNA TGCAGCGTTGAAGTGGAAACCTGGGGCCTCTGCGAGCAGTACTTC. Translated, it gives CSVEVETWGLCEQYF.

The sample holds a few counts of this clonotype. The rearrangement uses TRBV6-4 and TRBJ2-2; 7 bases agree with TRBD2. The CDR3 consists of 14 residues. Germline-derived CDR1 and CDR2 are MRHNA and SNTAGT. V trimming: 0 bases; J trimming: 6 bases; junction bases outside the gene matches: 1. DNA of the CDR3: TGTGCCAGCAGTGACTCGGGAGGGCCCGGGGAGCTGTTTTTT. It is translated as CASSDSGGPGELFF.

This clonotype was counted a few times. The rearrangement uses TRBV3-1 and TRBJ2-5; D unresolved. Germline values: CDR1 LGHDT, CDR2 YNNKEL (reference sequence). The CDR3 contains 14 residues. V was pared by 0 bases and J by 1 base, with 6 bases between. CDR3 residues: CASSQDLAQETQYF. CDR3 bases: TGTGCCAGCAGCCAAGATTTGGCCCAAGAGACCCAGTACTTC.

This rearrangement joins TRBV12-3 or TRBV12-4 to TRBJ1-1; no definite D call. The V end lost 6 bases, the J end lost 8 bases, and 7 bases lay between the germline ends. The CDR3 sequence is 10 residues long. CDR3: CASSPREAFF. CDR3 DNA sequence: TGTGCCAGCAGCCCCAGGGAAGCTTTCTTT.

CDR3 DNA: TGTGCCAGCAGCCAGTCGATTGAAACAGATACGCAGTATTTT. This translates into CASSQSIETDTQYF. V is TRBV4-2 and J is TRBJ2-3; D unclear. The CDR3 is made up of 14 amino acids. The V end was cut by 3 bases, the J end by 3 bases, with 10 bases between. The germline CDR1 and CDR2 sequences are LGHNA and YNFKEQ.

This clonotype was found a few times. The gene calls are TRBV20-1 and TRBJ2-4; D perhaps matches TRBD1 (6 bases). Trimming pared 5 bases from V and 4 bases from J, leaving 15 bases between. CDR3 size: 14 residues. In germline, CDR1 is DFQATT, CDR2 SNEGSKA (reference sequence). The DNA of the CDR3 is TGCAGTGCTCGAAGTCCCGGACAGAAAAACATTCAGTACTTC. This translates into CSARSPGQKNIQYF.

The gene calls are TRBV29-1 and TRBJ2-1; D call uncertain. The CDR3 loop spans 19 amino acids. The V gene's germline CDR1 is SQVTM and CDR2 ANQGSEA. The V gene lost 6 bases and the J gene lost 0 bases, with 27 bases spanning the gap. The CDR3 sequence is CSVSVGYPWTPSSYNEQFF. Here the CDR3 DNA reads TGCAGCGTCTCCGTAGGCTATCCCTGGACCCCTAGCTCCTACAATGAGCAGTTCTTC.

The rearrangement uses TRBV5-1 and TRBJ1-1; 10 bases agree with TRBD1. This CDR3 has 14 amino acids. Germline loops: CDR1 SGHRS, CDR2 YFSETQ. V was pared by 4 bases and J by 5 bases, with 5 bases of the junction left unmatched. In DNA form, the CDR3 reads TGCGCCAGCAGCCCGGGACAGGGGTTGACTGAAGCTTTCTTT. The encoded protein is CASSPGQGLTEAFF.

V gene TRBV4-3 combines with J gene TRBJ1-6; the match to TRBD1 covers 7 bases. Germline values: CDR1 LGHNA, CDR2 YSLEER. This CDR3 region has 17 residues. Trimming removed 1 base from V and 1 base from J; junction bases left unmatched: 4. The CDR3 loop reads CASSQGSGGSYNSPLHF. In DNA, the CDR3 is TGCGCCAGCAGCCAAGGGTCAGGGGGGTCCTATAATTCACCCCTCCACTTT.

CDR3: CASSGLARDKFETQYF. The CDR3, as DNA: TGTGCCAGCAGCGGGCTGGCCCGGGACAAGTTCGAGACCCAGTACTTC. The V and J genes are TRBV2 and TRBJ2-5; perhaps TRBD1 as D (6 bases). The V gene's germline CDR1 is SNHLY and CDR2 FYNNEI. This CDR3 has 16 amino acids. V lost 6 bases and J 5 bases, leaving 22 bases between the germline ends.